The clone carrying this T cell receptor beta chain was detected many times. The antigen is undetermined. The entry originates in a study of T-cell memory formation after mild COVID-19. TCRdb reanalysed the 5' RACE reads using MiXCR and keeps one entry per CDR3 protein. The sample records 95,000 to 110,000 distinct CDR3 sequences, approximately 15% being singletons. The CDR3 spans 16 residues. V was trimmed by 2 bases and J by 9 bases, leaving 17 bases between them. Per germline, CDR1 LGHNA and CDR2 YNFKEQ. Points from the study as a whole: Day 15 to 85 contracting clones showed balanced CD4/CD8; day 15 to 37 expanders favored CD4+. The appearance of some responding clones in pre-infection memory suggested that cross-reactive memory joined.

Sequencing used PBMCs or a T cell subset sorted from them (not recorded which). The V and J genes are TRBV4-2 and TRBJ1-6; TRBD1 might be the D (6 bases). This clonotype was sampled from a young man who had mild COVID-19 (a few samples of this study predate the infection). Cell type and time point are not known. The CDR3: CASSQFNRAIGSPLHF. The CDR3, as DNA: TGTGCCAGCAGCCAATTTAACAGGGCAATTGGTTCACCCCTCCACTTT.